This T cell receptor (beta chain) was documented in a study of brain T cells in children with intractable seizures. The table came from immunoSEQ multiplex PCR; TCRdb's copy has only in-frame clones and leaves some out. In the table there are about 350,000 clones, 93% of which are singletons. Time point in this sample: blood from clinic visit 5 months post-surgery; TSC patient then seizure free. V was pared by 3 bases and J by 3 bases, with 1 base of the junction left unmatched. This CDR3 contains 14 residues. CDR1 and CDR2 (germline): KGHSH, LQKENI. The sequence was obtained from a boy under two years old with tuberous sclerosis and intractable seizures. Sequencing was performed on peripheral blood, taken about 5 months after surgery. The chain couples TRBV18 to TRBJ1-5, with 8 nucleotides matching TRBD1. CDR3 loop: CASSPDRDNQPQHF. The CDR3 DNA follows: TGTGCCAGCTCACCGGACAGGGACAATCAGCCCCAGCATTTT.